Listed below are T cell receptor beta chains from one sample, sequenced in a study of CD8 T cells in ankylosing spondylitis. TCRdb analysed the 5' RACE reads with MiXCR anew, one entry per CDR3 protein. The sample includes about 360,000 distinct CDR3 sequences, around 20% of them seen just once. Input material: blood, either unsorted or a sorted T cell fraction (not recorded which). The receptor set was obtained from a male donor with ankylosing spondylitis or in good health (not recorded which). Each CDR3 is given with its conserved first and last residue. D genes are given only for firm matches. Clone size is not always given. Where it is, it says once, few, many or a class for expanded clones.

abundance	v_gene	d_gene	j_gene	CDR3nt	CDR3aa
.	TRBV29-1	.	TRBJ1-2	TGCAGCGTCCCAAACATCTATGGCTACACCTTC	CSVPNIYGYTF
few	TRBV4-1	TRBD1	TRBJ2-2	TGCGCCAGCAGCCAAGATCGGAGACAGGGGGGCACCGGGGAGCTGTTTTTT	CASSQDRRQGGTGELFF
.	TRBV3-1	.	TRBJ2-1	TGTGCCAGCAGCCAAGTCTCGAGGGATCCCCTCAATGAGCAGTTCTTC	CASSQVSRDPLNEQFF
.	TRBV3-1	TRBD2	TRBJ2-3	TGTGCCAGCAGCCAACCAGCGGGGTATGATACGCAGTATTTT	CASSQPAGYDTQYF
few	TRBV20-1	.	TRBJ2-2	TGCAGTGCTAGAGACCCAACGGGCCAAGACACCGGGGAGCTGTTTTTT	CSARDPTGQDTGELFF
few	TRBV3-1	TRBD2	TRBJ2-1	TGTGCCAGCAGCCAAGAGGTCTTCCTAGCGGGGGCCAATGAGCAGTTCTTC	CASSQEVFLAGANEQFF
.	TRBV10-3	.	TRBJ2-7	TGTGCCATCAGTTCCGGGTACCTCCCGGACGAGCAGTACTTC	CAISSGYLPDEQYF
.	TRBV6-7	.	TRBJ2-6	TGTGCCAACCCCTTTGGGGAAAACACCCCTCTGGGGGCCAACGTCCTGACTTTC	CANPFGENTPLGANVLTF
few	TRBV12-3/TRBV12-4	TRBD1	TRBJ1-4	TGTGCCAGCAGCCCCGGGACAGATAATGAAAAACTGTTTTTT	CASSPGTDNEKLFF
many	TRBV6-1	.	TRBJ2-1	TGTGCCAGCAGTAAACGTTACAGGGACAATGAGCAGTTCTTC	CASSKRYRDNEQFF
.	TRBV29-1	.	TRBJ1-2	TGCAGCGTTGAAGGGATCCATGGCTACACCTTC	CSVEGIHGYTF
.	TRBV2	TRBD1	TRBJ2-1	TGTGCCAGCAGCCCGGACAGGCTGTACAATGAGCAGTTCTTC	CASSPDRLYNEQFF
few	TRBV6-1	.	TRBJ1-5	TGTGCCAGCAGTGAAGCCGGGCCACTATATCAGCCCCAGCATTTT	CASSEAGPLYQPQHF
.	TRBV5-1	TRBD1	TRBJ2-3	TGCGCCAGCAGCTTGCCACTTCCGGGACAGGGTGAGGGCACAGATACGCAGTATTTT	CASSLPLPGQGEGTDTQYF
.	TRBV7-8	.	TRBJ2-1	TGTGCCAGCAGCATCGAGGGCAATGAGCAGTTCTTC	CASSIEGNEQFF
.	TRBV11-2	.	TRBJ2-3	TGTGCCAGCAGCTTAGACCCGGTTCCGGATACGCAGTATTTT	CASSLDPVPDTQYF
few	TRBV9	TRBD2	TRBJ2-7	TGTGCCAGCAGCGCCGGGACTAGCCCATCCTACGAGCAGTACTTC	CASSAGTSPSYEQYF
few	TRBV30	.	TRBJ2-7	TGTGCCTGGACGTGGGAGGACGGGTACGAGCAGTACTTC	CAWTWEDGYEQYF
few	TRBV2	.	TRBJ2-7	TGTGCCAGCAAAGGGAGTGTCGAGCACTACGAGCAGTACTTC	CASKGSVEHYEQYF
.	TRBV7-3	TRBD2	TRBJ2-5	TGTGCCAGCAGCCCCGGGACTAGCAAAGAGACCCAGTACTTC	CASSPGTSKETQYF
.	TRBV12-3/TRBV12-4	.	TRBJ2-5	TGTGCCAGCAGTGAAGGGACCGCAGAGACCCAGTGCTTC	CASSEGTAETQCF
.	TRBV12-3/TRBV12-4	.	TRBJ2-3	TGTGCCAGCACCGCGGGACAGATCACAGATACGCAGTATTTT	CASTAGQITDTQYF
.	TRBV29-1	.	TRBJ2-7	TGCAGCGTCGCGGTACGAGGGGCCGAGCAGTACTTC	CSVAVRGAEQYF
few	TRBV5-5	.	TRBJ2-1	TGTGCCAGCAGCTTCGACAGGAGCTCCTACAATGAGCAGTTCTTC	CASSFDRSSYNEQFF
.	TRBV18	.	TRBJ2-1	TGTGCCAGCTCCCCAGGGGACAATGAGCAGTTCTTC	CASSPGDNEQFF
few	TRBV20-1	.	TRBJ2-7	TGCAGTGCTAGAGATAGGGACATCACCTACGAGCAGTACTTC	CSARDRDITYEQYF
.	TRBV9	.	TRBJ2-3	TGTGCCAGCAGCGTAGCCTACTCCGGGGCCCTAGGAGGGGATACGCAGTATTTT	CASSVAYSGALGGDTQYF
.	TRBV27	TRBD2	TRBJ2-3	TGTGCCAGCAGTCCAAGGGCAGCGGGGGGGCCTGGCGCAGATACGCAGTATTTT	CASSPRAAGGPGADTQYF
.	TRBV11-2	.	TRBJ2-4	TGTGCCAGCAGCTTAGGAGGAGGGATCCAAAACATTCAGTACTTC	CASSLGGGIQNIQYF
few	TRBV2	.	TRBJ2-7	TGTGCCAGCAGTGACGTTGCGGGCAGCCCCTACGAGCAGTACTTC	CASSDVAGSPYEQYF
.	TRBV2	.	TRBJ1-5	TGTGCCAGCAGGGGCAGGGGTGGCCAGCCCCAGCATTTT	CASRGRGGQPQHF
.	TRBV7-2	TRBD2	TRBJ2-7	TGTGCCAGCAGCTTAAACGCGGGTAGCGGGACCTCCTACGAGCAGTACTTC	CASSLNAGSGTSYEQYF
few	TRBV7-9	.	TRBJ2-5	TGTGCCAGCAGCCAAGATCCGATGGTTGCCCAAGAGACCCAGTACTTC	CASSQDPMVAQETQYF
few	TRBV2	TRBD2	TRBJ2-7	TGTGCCAGCAGTGAAAGACTAGCGGGGGGGCTCCGTGCCTACGAGCAGTACTTC	CASSERLAGGLRAYEQYF
.	TRBV28	.	TRBJ1-5	TGTGCCAGCAGTTTATCCCGACAGATTAGCAATCAGCCCCAGCATTTT	CASSLSRQISNQPQHF
few	TRBV7-9	.	TRBJ2-5	TGTGCCAGCAGCTCCCTCGAAGGTTTAACCCAGTACTTC	CASSSLEGLTQYF
.	TRBV12-3/TRBV12-4	.	TRBJ2-1	TGTGCCAGCAGTTTAGCACAGTACAATAAGCAGTTCTTC	CASSLAQYNKQFF
.	TRBV20-1	.	TRBJ1-2	TGCAGTGCTCATCGTCGAGGGCTTGAGGGCTACACCTTC	CSAHRRGLEGYTF
.	TRBV10-3	.	TRBJ2-6	TGTGCCATCAGTCCGAGCGTCAGATTCTCTGGGGCCAACGTCCTGACTTTC	CAISPSVRFSGANVLTF
few	TRBV12-3/TRBV12-4	.	TRBJ2-3	TGTGCCAGCAGTGCCGGGACGGTTTCCACAGATACGCAGTATTTT	CASSAGTVSTDTQYF
.	TRBV20-1	TRBD2	TRBJ2-4	TGCAGTGCTAGAGACCCGCGGGGGGGCCGGACCCCCTTCGAAGTGTCGTCCAAAAACATTCAGTACTTC	CSARDPRGGRTPFEVSSKNIQYF
few	TRBV15	TRBD2	TRBJ2-1	TGTGCCACCAGCAGAGATCGGCGCGGGGGGAAAAACAATGAGCAGTTCTTC	CATSRDRRGGKNNEQFF
.	TRBV7-3	.	TRBJ2-3	TGTGCCAGCAGCTTAACGTCAGGCGGGTTAGATACGCAGTATTTT	CASSLTSGGLDTQYF
.	TRBV15	TRBD2	TRBJ2-1	TGTGCCACCAGCAGACGACTAGCTACGGACAATGAGCAGTTCTTC	CATSRRLATDNEQFF
.	TRBV9	.	TRBJ2-3	TGTGCCACCTCTCCCCAGCTCTCCGATACGCAGTATTTT	CATSPQLSDTQYF
.	TRBV4-1	TRBD1	TRBJ2-2	TGCGCCAGCAGCCCAAGACAGGGGAACACCGGGGAGCTGTTTTTT	CASSPRQGNTGELFF
.	TRBV29-1	TRBD2	TRBJ2-7	TGCAGCGTTGAAGTGGGAGGGAACAGCTACTCCTACGAGCAGTACTTC	CSVEVGGNSYSYEQYF
.	TRBV7-6	TRBD2	TRBJ2-1	TGTGCCAGCAGCTTAGATCCTAGCGGGGGGTACAATGAGCAGTTCTTC	CASSLDPSGGYNEQFF
.	TRBV20-1	TRBD2	TRBJ2-2	TGCAGTGCTAGAGAAGCGGGGGGGCCCACATGGAAGCTGTTTTTT	CSAREAGGPTWKLFF
.	TRBV6-5	.	TRBJ2-5	TGTGCCAGCAGTTACGGACAGCGGAGGGAGACCCAGTACTTC	CASSYGQRRETQYF
few	TRBV12-3/TRBV12-4	TRBD2	TRBJ2-2	TGTGCCAGCACCTCCCCGGCTAGCGGGGGGGGCACCGGGGAGCTGTTTTTT	CASTSPASGGGTGELFF